What follows are 3 T cell receptor beta chains derived from one specimen sequenced in a study of regulatory T cells in long-lasting Graves disease. To make TCR beta libraries, researchers used iRepertoire HTBI primers and Arm-PCR of CDR3 regions. TCRdb re-analysed the multiplex PCR reads in MiXCR, keeping a single row per CDR3 protein. Among roughly 420,000 distinct CDR3 sequences, about a sixth were seen once, and the ten largest hold 20% to 25%. Described time point: newly diagnosed GD, antithyroid drugs for less than 3 months. The TCR library used RNA extracted from PBMCs. These data were likewise used in another study, on T cells in Graves' hyperthyroidism and ophthalmopathy.

The material was peripheral blood mononuclear cells (PBMCs), obtained at new diagnosis, from a patient treated with antithyroid drugs. The receptor set was obtained from a woman younger than 30 with Graves disease.

Comments on this clonotype: As the CDR3 is not closed by the conserved phenylalanine or tryptophan, this likely results from a read error. The chain combines TRBV28 with TRBJ2-1; possible D gene TRBD2, 5 bases. This CDR3 contains 17 residues. Trimming left V 4 bases short and J 3 bases short, with 19 bases between. CDR1 and CDR2 from the germline V gene are MDHEN and SYDVKM. CDR3 nucleotide sequence: TGTGCCAGCAGTTCACGCCGGGGAACGAGATTCTACAATGAGCAGTTCCTC. Translating gives CASSSRRGTRFYNEQFL.

The sample holds a few counts of this clonotype. V gene TRBV4-1 combines with J gene TRBJ1-4; D remains ambiguous. Germline V gene sequence: CDR1 MGHRA, CDR2 YSYEKL. The CDR3 is 12 residues long. V lost 1 base and J 13 bases, leaving 10 bases between the germline ends. This chain's CDR3 is CASSQVPGILFF. The CDR3, as DNA: TGCGCCAGCAGCCAAGTCCCTGGGATACTGTTTTTT.

The rearrangement joins TRBV6-1 to TRBJ2-6; weak D call: TRBD1 (6 bases). The V and J ends lost 7 bases and 1 base respectively, with 20 bases between them. Germline values: CDR1 MNHNS, CDR2 SASEGT. The CDR3 sequence is 18 residues long. Here the CDR3 DNA reads TGTGCCAGCAAACGCCGGGACAATGCAAATTCTGGGGCCAACGTCCTGACTTTC. Its translation is CASKRRDNANSGANVLTF.